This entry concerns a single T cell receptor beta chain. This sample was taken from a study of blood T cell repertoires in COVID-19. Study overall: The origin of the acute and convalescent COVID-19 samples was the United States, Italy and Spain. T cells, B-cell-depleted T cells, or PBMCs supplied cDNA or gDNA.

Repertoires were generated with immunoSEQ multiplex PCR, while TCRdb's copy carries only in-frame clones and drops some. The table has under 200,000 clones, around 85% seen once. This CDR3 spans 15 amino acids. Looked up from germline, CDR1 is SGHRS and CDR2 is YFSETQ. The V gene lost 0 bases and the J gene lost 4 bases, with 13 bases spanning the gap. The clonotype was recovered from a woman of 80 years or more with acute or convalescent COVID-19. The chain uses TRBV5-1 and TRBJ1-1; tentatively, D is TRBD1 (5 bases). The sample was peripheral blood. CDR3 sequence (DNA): TGCGCCAGCAGCTTGGTCGGGGGGGTTGGCACTGAAGCTTTCTTT. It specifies CASSLVGGVGTEAFF.